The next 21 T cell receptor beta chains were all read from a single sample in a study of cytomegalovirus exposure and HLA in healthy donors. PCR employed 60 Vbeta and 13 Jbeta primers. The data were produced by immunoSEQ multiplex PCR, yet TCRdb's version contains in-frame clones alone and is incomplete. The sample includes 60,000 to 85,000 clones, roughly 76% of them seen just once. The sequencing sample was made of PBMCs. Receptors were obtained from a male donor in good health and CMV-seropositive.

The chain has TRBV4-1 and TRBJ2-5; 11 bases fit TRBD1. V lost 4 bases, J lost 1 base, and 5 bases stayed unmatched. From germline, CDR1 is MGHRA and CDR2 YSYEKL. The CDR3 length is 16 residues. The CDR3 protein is CASSLRTGGFQETQYF. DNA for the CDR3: TGCGCCAGCAGCCTCCGGACAGGGGGCTTCCAAGAGACCCAGTACTTC.

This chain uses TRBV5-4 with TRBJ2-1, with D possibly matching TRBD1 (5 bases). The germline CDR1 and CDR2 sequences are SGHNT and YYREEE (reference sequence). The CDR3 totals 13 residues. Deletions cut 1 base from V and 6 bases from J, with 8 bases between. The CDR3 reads CASSLIGVNEQFF. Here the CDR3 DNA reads TGTGCCAGCAGCTTGATAGGGGTCAATGAGCAGTTCTTC.

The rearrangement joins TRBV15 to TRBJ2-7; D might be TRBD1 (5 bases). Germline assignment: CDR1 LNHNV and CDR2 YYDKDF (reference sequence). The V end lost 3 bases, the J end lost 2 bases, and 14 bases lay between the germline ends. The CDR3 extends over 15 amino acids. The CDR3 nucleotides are TGTGCCACCAGCAGGTTGGGGCTAGAAGCCTACGAGCAGTACTTC. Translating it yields CATSRLGLEAYEQYF.

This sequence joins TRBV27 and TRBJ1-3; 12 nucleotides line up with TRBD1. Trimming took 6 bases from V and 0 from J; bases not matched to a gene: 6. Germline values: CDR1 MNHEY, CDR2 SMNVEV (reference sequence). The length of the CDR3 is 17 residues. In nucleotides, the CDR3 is TGTGCCAGCAGATGGGACAGGGGGCGACCCTCTGGAAACACCATATATTTT. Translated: CASRWDRGRPSGNTIYF.

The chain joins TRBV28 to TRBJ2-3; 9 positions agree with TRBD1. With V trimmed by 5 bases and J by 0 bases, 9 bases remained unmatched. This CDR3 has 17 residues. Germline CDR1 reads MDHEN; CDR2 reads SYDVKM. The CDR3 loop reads CASSQFWGTGSTDTQYF. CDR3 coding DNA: TGTGCCAGCAGTCAGTTTTGGGGGACAGGGAGCACAGATACGCAGTATTTT. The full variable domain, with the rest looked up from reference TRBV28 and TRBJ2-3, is DVKVTQSSRYLVKRTGEKVFLECVQDMDHENMFWYRQDPGLGLRLIYFSYDVKMKEKGDIPEGYSVSREKKERFSLILESASTNQTSMYLCASSQFWGTGSTDTQYFGPGTRLTVL.

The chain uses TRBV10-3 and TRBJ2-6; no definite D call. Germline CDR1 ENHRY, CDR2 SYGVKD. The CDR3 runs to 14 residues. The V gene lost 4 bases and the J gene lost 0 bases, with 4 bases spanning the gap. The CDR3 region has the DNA TGTGCCATCAGTGCCATCTCTGGGGCCAACGTCCTGACTTTC. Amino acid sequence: CAISAISGANVLTF.

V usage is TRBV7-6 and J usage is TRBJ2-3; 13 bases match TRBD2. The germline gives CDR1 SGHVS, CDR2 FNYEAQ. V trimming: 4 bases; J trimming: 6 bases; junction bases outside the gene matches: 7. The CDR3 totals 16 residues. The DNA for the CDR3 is TGTGCCAGCAGCTCTCGGACTAGCGGGGGATCGGATACGCAGTATTTT. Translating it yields CASSSRTSGGSDTQYF.

CDR3 in amino acids: CASSLARFAGSTQYF. The CDR3 bases are TGTGCCAGCAGCTTAGCTAGGTTCGCGGGGTCGACCCAGTACTTC. The gene calls are TRBV11-2 and TRBJ2-5; D perhaps matches TRBD2 (6 bases). Trimming shortened V by 1 base and J by 7 bases, and 16 bases separated the two germline ends. The V gene's germline CDR1 is SGHAT and CDR2 FQNNGV. The CDR3 sequence is 15 residues long. The variable domain in full, completed from reference TRBV11-2 and TRBJ2-5, reads EAGVAQSPRYKIIEKRQSVAFWCNPISGHATLYWYQQILGQGPKLLIQFQNNGVVDDSQLPKDRFSAERLKGVDSTLKIQPAKLEDSAVYLCASSLARFAGSTQYFGPGTRLLVL.

The CDR3 sequence is CASSFSSGGAYNEQFF. CDR3 DNA: TGTGCCAGCAGTTTCAGTAGCGGGGGGGCCTACAATGAGCAGTTCTTC. The chain recombines TRBV27 with TRBJ2-1, with TRBD2 matching over 11 bases. The germline CDR1 and CDR2 sequences are MNHEY and SMNVEV (reference sequence). V lost 3 bases and J lost 2; bases outside the gene matches: 3. This CDR3 contains 16 residues.

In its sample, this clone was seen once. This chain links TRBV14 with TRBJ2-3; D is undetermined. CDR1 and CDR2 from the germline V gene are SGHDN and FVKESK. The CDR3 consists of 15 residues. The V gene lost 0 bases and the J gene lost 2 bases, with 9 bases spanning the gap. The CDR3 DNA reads TGTGCCAGCAGCCAAGATAGAACCTACACAGATACGCAGTATTTT. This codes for CASSQDRTYTDTQYF.

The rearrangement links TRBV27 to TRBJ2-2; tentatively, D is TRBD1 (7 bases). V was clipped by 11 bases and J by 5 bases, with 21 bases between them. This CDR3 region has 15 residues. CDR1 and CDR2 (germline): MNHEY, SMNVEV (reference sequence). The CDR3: CAPRGDCRGTGELFF. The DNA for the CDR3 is TGTGCCCCCAGGGGGGACTGCCGAGGAACCGGGGAGCTGTTTTTT.

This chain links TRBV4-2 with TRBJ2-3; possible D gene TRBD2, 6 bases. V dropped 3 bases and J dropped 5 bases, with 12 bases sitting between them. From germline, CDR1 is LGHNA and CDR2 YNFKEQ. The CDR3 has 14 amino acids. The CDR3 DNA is TGTGCCAGCAGCCAGGCGGGACTTATAGATACGCAGTATTTT. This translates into CASSQAGLIDTQYF.

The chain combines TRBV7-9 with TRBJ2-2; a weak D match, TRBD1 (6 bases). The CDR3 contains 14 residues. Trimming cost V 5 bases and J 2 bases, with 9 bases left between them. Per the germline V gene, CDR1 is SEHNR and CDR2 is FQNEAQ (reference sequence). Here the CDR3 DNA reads TGTGCCAGCAGCGCACAGGGAAACACCGGGGAGCTGTTTTTT. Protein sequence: CASSAQGNTGELFF.

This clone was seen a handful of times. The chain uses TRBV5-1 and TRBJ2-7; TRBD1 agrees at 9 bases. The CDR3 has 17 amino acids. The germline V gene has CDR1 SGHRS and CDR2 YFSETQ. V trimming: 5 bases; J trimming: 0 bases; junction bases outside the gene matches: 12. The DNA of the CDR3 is TGCGCCAGCAGGCTCGCACAAGGACAGGGGATCTCCTACGAGCAGTACTTC. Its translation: CASRLAQGQGISYEQYF.

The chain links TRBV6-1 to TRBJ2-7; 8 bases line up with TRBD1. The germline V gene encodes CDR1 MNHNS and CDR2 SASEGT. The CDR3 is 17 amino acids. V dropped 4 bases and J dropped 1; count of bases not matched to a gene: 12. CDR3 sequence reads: CASSVYGQGGSSYEQYF. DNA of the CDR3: TGTGCCAGCAGTGTGTATGGACAGGGAGGTAGTTCCTACGAGCAGTACTTC.

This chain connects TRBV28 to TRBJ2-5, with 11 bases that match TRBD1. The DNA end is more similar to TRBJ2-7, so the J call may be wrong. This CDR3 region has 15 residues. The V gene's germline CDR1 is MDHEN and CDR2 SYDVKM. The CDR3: CASRSTGTGGYEQYF. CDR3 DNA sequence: TGTGCCAGCAGGTCCACCGGGACAGGGGGCTACGAGCAGTACTTC.

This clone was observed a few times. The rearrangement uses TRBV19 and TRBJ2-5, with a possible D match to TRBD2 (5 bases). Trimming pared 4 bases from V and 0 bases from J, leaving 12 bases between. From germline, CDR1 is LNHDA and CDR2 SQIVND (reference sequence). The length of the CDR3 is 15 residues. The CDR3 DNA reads TGTGCCAGTAGTAGGTTGCCGGGGAACCAAGAGACCCAGTACTTC. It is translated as CASSRLPGNQETQYF.

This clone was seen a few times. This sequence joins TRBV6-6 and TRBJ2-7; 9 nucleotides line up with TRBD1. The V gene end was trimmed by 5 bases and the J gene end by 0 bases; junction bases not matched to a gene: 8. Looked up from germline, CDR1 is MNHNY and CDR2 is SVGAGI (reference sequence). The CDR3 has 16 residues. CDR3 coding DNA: TGTGCCAGCAGTCCCGGGACAGGGTATAGCTCCTACGAGCAGTACTTC. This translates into CASSPGTGYSSYEQYF.

The CDR3 is CASSGVAGGGETQYF. The DNA for the CDR3 is TGTGCCAGCAGCGGAGTGGCGGGGGGAGGAGAGACCCAGTACTTC. V usage is TRBV9 and J usage is TRBJ2-5; 8 bases agree with TRBD2. Looked up from germline, CDR1 is SGDLS and CDR2 is YYNGEE. Unmatched junction bases numbered 8, after V lost 3 bases and J lost 4 bases. CDR3 length: 15 amino acids.

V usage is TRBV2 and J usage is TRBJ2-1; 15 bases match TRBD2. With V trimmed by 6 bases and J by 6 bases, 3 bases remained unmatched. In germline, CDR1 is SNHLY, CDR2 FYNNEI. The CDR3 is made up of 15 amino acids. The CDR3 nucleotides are TGTGCCAGCAGCGGACTAGCGGGGGGGCTCAATGAGCAGTTCTTC. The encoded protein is CASSGLAGGLNEQFF.

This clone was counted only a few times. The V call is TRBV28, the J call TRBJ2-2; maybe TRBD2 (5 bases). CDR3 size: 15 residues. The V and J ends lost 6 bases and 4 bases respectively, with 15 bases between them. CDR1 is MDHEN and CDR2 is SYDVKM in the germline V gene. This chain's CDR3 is CASSRGVLGTGELFF. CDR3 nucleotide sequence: TGTGCCAGCAGCCGGGGAGTCTTAGGCACCGGGGAGCTGTTTTTT.